This T cell receptor beta chain was sequenced for a study of blood T cell repertoires in COVID-19. Overall study: Samples representing acute and convalescent COVID-19 were sourced from the United States, Italy and Spain. PBMCs, B-cell-depleted T cells, or T cells provided the cDNA or gDNA that made up the material.

Sequencing used immunoSEQ multiplex PCR; TCRdb keeps in-frame clones, though not all of them. The data contain over 200,000 clones, about 91% of them singletons. The participants were between about 18 and 100 years old and came from about two dozen US areas. Germline V lookup: CDR1 KGHSH, CDR2 LQKENI. V was clipped by 2 bases and J by 5 bases; unmatched bases: 3. The CDR3 length is 14 residues. Sequencing was done on a sample of PBMCs or T cells enriched from blood (not recorded which). This receptor was taken from a man younger than 35 with acute COVID-19. This sequence joins TRBV18 and TRBJ1-1; 9 nucleotides align to TRBD1. The CDR3 protein is CASSPAGTGTEAFF. In DNA, the CDR3 is TGTGCCAGCTCACCAGCCGGGACAGGGACTGAAGCTTTCTTT.